Presented here are 5 T cell receptor beta chains from one specimen sequenced in a study of CD8+ T cells in alopecia areata. RNA was isolated and reverse transcribed to cDNA, the sequencing template. The data were produced by immunoSEQ multiplex PCR, yet TCRdb's version contains in-frame clones alone and is incomplete. The sample has about 200,000 clones; around 62% are singletons. Here the sequenced sample was CD4+ T cells sorted from blood, taken at week 0. The origin of the receptors is a human donor with alopecia areata.

Here the CDR3 DNA reads TGTGCCAGCAGTCCAGGGAAGGTGGGCTCCTACGAGCAGTACTTC. Translated: CASSPGKVGSYEQYF. The chain links TRBV6-5 to TRBJ2-7; a possible D gene is TRBD1 (5 bases). Germline CDR1 reads MNHEY; CDR2 reads SVGAGI. Trimming took 5 bases from V and 0 from J, leaving 14 bases between them. The CDR3 contains 15 residues.

The V gene is TRBV6-5, the J gene TRBJ2-5; 11 nucleotides line up with TRBD1. This CDR3 has 14 residues. V trimming: 7 bases; J trimming: 4 bases; junction bases outside the gene matches: 5. Germline CDR1 MNHEY, CDR2 SVGAGI. The CDR3 DNA sequence: TGTGCCAGCACCACCGGGACAGGGGGAGAGACCCAGTACTTC. The encoded protein is CASTTGTGGETQYF.

With respect to this clone: Other DNA sequences in the same sample also yield this CDR3. The V call is TRBV5-1, the J call TRBJ2-6; D is uncertain. Germline V gene lookup returns CDR1 SGHRS and CDR2 YFSETQ. The CDR3 length is 14 residues. The V end was cut by 0 bases, the J end by 4 bases, with 5 bases between. The CDR3 sequence: CASSLAPGANVLTF. Here the CDR3 DNA reads TGCGCCAGCAGCTTGGCCCCAGGGGCCAACGTCCTGACTTTC.

This chain links TRBV18 with TRBJ2-3; D is uncertain. Trimming took 5 bases from V and 2 from J, leaving 17 bases between them. CDR1 KGHSH and CDR2 LQKENI come from the germline V gene. CDR3 length equals 16 residues. In DNA form, the CDR3 reads TGTGCCAGCTCAATCACCATGGGCGAGTTCACAGATACGCAGTATTTT. The encoded protein is CASSITMGEFTDTQYF.

This chain joins TRBV5-1 and TRBJ2-3, with a possible D match to TRBD2 (5 bases). V dropped 4 bases and J dropped 8 bases, with 8 bases sitting between them. The CDR3 length is 11 residues. CDR1 SGHRS and CDR2 YFSETQ come from the germline V gene. The chain's CDR3 is CASSPDSTQYF. For the CDR3, the DNA is TGCGCCAGCAGCCCGGACTCTACGCAGTATTTT.